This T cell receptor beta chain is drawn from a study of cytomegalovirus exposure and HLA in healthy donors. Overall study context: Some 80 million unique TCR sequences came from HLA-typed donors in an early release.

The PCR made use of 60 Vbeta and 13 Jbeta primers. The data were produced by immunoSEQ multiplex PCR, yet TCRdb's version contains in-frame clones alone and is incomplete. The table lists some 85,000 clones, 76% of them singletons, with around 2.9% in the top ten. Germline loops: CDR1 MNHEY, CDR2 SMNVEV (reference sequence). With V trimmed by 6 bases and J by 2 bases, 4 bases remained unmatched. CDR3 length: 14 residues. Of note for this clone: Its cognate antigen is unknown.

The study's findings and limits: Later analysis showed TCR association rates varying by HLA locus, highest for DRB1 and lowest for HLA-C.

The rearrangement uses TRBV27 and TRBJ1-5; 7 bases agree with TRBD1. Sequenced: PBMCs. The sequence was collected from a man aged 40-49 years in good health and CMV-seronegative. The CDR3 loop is CASSLTGGNQPQHF. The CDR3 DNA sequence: TGTGCCAGCAGCCTAACAGGGGGCAATCAGCCCCAGCATTTT.